The 19 T cell receptor beta chains below come from one sample, sequenced in a study of cytomegalovirus exposure and HLA in healthy donors. The PCR used 60 Vbeta and 13 Jbeta primers. Libraries were prepared by immunoSEQ multiplex PCR; TCRdb keeps only in-frame clonotypes and omits some of them. The table lists some 110,000 clones, around 69% of them singletons. The sample consisted of PBMCs. These receptors were obtained from a man between 50 and 59 years old in good health and CMV-seropositive.

V gene TRBV9 combines with J gene TRBJ2-5, with D perhaps matching TRBD2 (5 bases). Germline CDR1 reads SGDLS; CDR2 reads YYNGEE. Trimming left V 0 bases short and J 6 bases short, with 18 bases between. CDR3 length: 16 residues. CDR3 in amino acids: CASSVGRRPSGKTQYF. The CDR3 DNA reads TGTGCCAGCAGCGTAGGGAGGAGACCTAGTGGAAAGACCCAGTACTTC.

This chain uses TRBV5-5 with TRBJ2-5; a weak D match, TRBD1 (5 bases). Germline loops: CDR1 SGHKS, CDR2 YYEKEE (reference sequence). V dropped 4 bases and J dropped 1 base, with 14 bases sitting between them. The CDR3 sequence is 15 residues long. The CDR3 sequence is CASSADITPQETQYF. CDR3 nucleotide sequence: TGTGCCAGCAGCGCGGACATCACTCCCCAAGAGACCCAGTACTTC.

The rearrangement joins TRBV18 to TRBJ2-7, with 7 bases matching TRBD1. The CDR3 contains 17 residues. CDR1 and CDR2 (germline): KGHSH, LQKENI. The V and J ends lost 3 bases and 3 bases, in that order; junction bases with no gene match: 14. This chain's CDR3 is CASSPSTGSLSFYEQYF. In DNA, the CDR3 is TGTGCCAGCTCACCCTCGACAGGGTCCCTATCCTTCTACGAGCAGTACTTC.

V and J are TRBV19 and TRBJ2-3; 7 positions agree with TRBD1. The CDR3 is 13 residues long. V gave up 5 bases and J gave up 6 bases; unmatched junction bases: 5. CDR1 LNHDA and CDR2 SQIVND come from the germline V gene (reference sequence). CDR3 amino acids: CASSDRGRDTQYF. In nucleotides, the CDR3 is TGTGCCAGTAGTGATAGGGGGCGGGATACGCAGTATTTT.

V usage is TRBV5-4 and J usage is TRBJ2-7; D possibly corresponds to TRBD2 (5 bases). With 4 bases removed from V and 0 bases from J, the gap between germline ends came to 14 bases. This CDR3 is 15 amino acids long. CDR1 and CDR2 from the germline V gene are SGHNT and YYREEE (reference sequence). CDR3: CASSGGLTSSYEQYF. The CDR3 DNA reads TGTGCCAGCAGCGGTGGACTGACGAGCTCCTACGAGCAGTACTTC.

The CDR3 DNA reads TGTGCCATCGGAGCATCCGATACCTACGAGCAGTACTTC. Protein: CAIGASDTYEQYF. J is TRBJ2-7 and V is TRBV10-3; D remains ambiguous. Trimming shortened V by 8 bases and J by 2 bases, and 13 bases separated the two germline ends. CDR3 length: 13 amino acids. Germline CDR1 is ENHRY and CDR2 is SYGVKD.

This chain links TRBV4-1 with TRBJ1-6; no reliable D call. From germline, CDR1 is MGHRA and CDR2 YSYEKL. Trimming cost V 7 bases and J 7 bases, with 17 bases left between them. CDR3 length: 15 amino acids. The CDR3 sequence: CASTQPLSRNSPLHF. CDR3 nucleotide sequence: TGCGCCAGCACCCAGCCACTCTCTCGGAATTCACCCCTCCACTTT.

Comment on this clone: The junction departs from germline at one end; a sequencing error may be responsible. This rearrangement joins TRBV7-9 to TRBJ1-1; D perhaps matches TRBD1 (5 bases). The CDR3 is 11 residues long. The germline CDR1 and CDR2 sequences are SEHNR and FQNEAQ (reference sequence). Here the CDR3 DNA reads TGTTCCAGCAGCACCGACAGTGAAGCTTTCTTT. Translated: CSSSTDSEAFF.

V gene TRBV2 combines with J gene TRBJ1-5; the D is unclear. Germline CDR1 and CDR2: SNHLY and FYNNEI. This CDR3 is 15 amino acids long. V was shortened by 6 bases and J by 5 bases, with 17 bases between the two germline ends. The CDR3 coding sequence is TGTGCCAGCAGCCCCTGGGCAGGCGGGGATCAGCCCCAGCATTTT. This translates into CASSPWAGGDQPQHF.

The chain employs TRBV5-1 and TRBJ2-1; weak D call: TRBD1 (6 bases). CDR3 length: 18 residues. Germline V gene data show CDR1 as SGHRS and CDR2 as YFSETQ. Trimming took off 4 bases at V and 5 bases at J, with 25 bases between the two ends. Written as DNA, the CDR3 is TGCGCCAGCAGCCTGGATGGGGGTTGGGGGCTAACGAACAATGAGCAGTTCTTC. Encoded protein: CASSLDGGWGLTNNEQFF.

The chain has TRBV10-3 and TRBJ1-1; 7 bases line up with TRBD1. There are 16 residues in the CDR3. From germline, CDR1 is ENHRY and CDR2 SYGVKD. The V segment lost 5 bases and the J segment 0 bases; nucleotides outside the gene matches: 9. CDR3 nucleotide sequence: TGTGCCATCAGTACCCTCCCGGGACAGTTGAACACTGAAGCTTTCTTT. It encodes CAISTLPGQLNTEAFF.

There are a few counts of this clone. The chain joins TRBV21-1 to TRBJ2-7; the D segment call TRBD1 is taken from the table without a DNA check. TRBV21-1 is flagged as a pseudogene. This CDR3 spans 14 amino acids. CDR3: CASSKAKQAYEQYF. DNA of the CDR3: TGTGCCAGCAGCAAAGCAAAACAGGCCTACGAGCAGTACTTC.

The chain employs TRBV19 and TRBJ2-1, with TRBD2 identical over 7 bases. This CDR3 contains 17 residues. With 7 bases clipped from V and 2 bases from J, the junction kept 14 bases outside the gene matches. Germline V gene lookup returns CDR1 LNHDA and CDR2 SQIVND (reference sequence). The CDR3 DNA sequence: TGTGCCAGTAACAATGGGGAGGGGACCCCACCCTACAATGAGCAGTTCTTC. Amino acid sequence: CASNNGEGTPPYNEQFF.

Only a few counts were recorded for this clone. The CDR3, as DNA: TGTGCCAGCTCACCAAGGACACTCAGCTCTGGAAACACCATATATTTT. Its protein is CASSPRTLSSGNTIYF. The chain combines TRBV18 with TRBJ1-3; TRBD1 might be the D (5 bases). The CDR3 is made up of 16 amino acids. Trimming stripped 2 bases from V and 0 bases from J, with 11 bases between. The germline gives CDR1 KGHSH, CDR2 LQKENI.

This rearrangement joins TRBV15 to TRBJ2-1; 10 nucleotides line up with TRBD2. The CDR3 sequence is 16 residues long. V was pared by 6 bases and J by 3 bases, with 8 bases of the junction left unmatched. Germline CDR1 and CDR2: LNHNV and YYDKDF (reference sequence). The CDR3 bases are TGTGCCACCAGGACGAGCGGGAGGGCCCGCTACAATGAGCAGTTCTTC. It codes for CATRTSGRARYNEQFF.

V usage is TRBV29-1 and J usage is TRBJ1-2, with 11 positions matching TRBD1. CDR1 is SQVTM and CDR2 is ANQGSEA in the germline V gene. The CDR3 covers 14 residues. The V and J ends lost 4 bases and 3 bases, in that order; junction bases with no gene match: 4. The CDR3 reads CSVGGQGADYGYTF. In DNA, the CDR3 is TGCAGCGTTGGAGGACAGGGGGCGGACTATGGCTACACCTTC.

V usage is TRBV2 and J usage is TRBJ2-3, with TRBD2 identical over 7 bases. CDR1 is SNHLY and CDR2 is FYNNEI in the germline V gene. This CDR3 is 15 amino acids long. V lost 1 base to trimming and J lost 6 bases; unmatched junction nucleotides: 7. The CDR3 here is CASSEVEGGIDTQYF. In nucleotides, the CDR3 is TGTGCCAGCAGTGAAGTAGAGGGAGGGATTGATACGCAGTATTTT.

The chain uses TRBV11-2 and TRBJ2-1; D perhaps matches TRBD2 (5 bases). This CDR3 is built from 17 residues. The germline gives CDR1 SGHAT, CDR2 FQNNGV. Trimming took 0 bases from V and 2 from J, leaving 14 bases between them. CDR3 sequence (DNA): TGTGCCAGCAGCTTAGAGTCGGGAACCAGTCCCTACAATGAGCAGTTCTTC. Translating it yields CASSLESGTSPYNEQFF.

V is TRBV27 and J is TRBJ2-5; perhaps TRBD1 as D (6 bases). The CDR3 runs to 14 residues. Per germline, CDR1 MNHEY and CDR2 SMNVEV (reference sequence). V was trimmed by 4 bases and J by 5 bases, leaving 14 bases between them. CDR3 region: CASSYLGQGETQYF. The DNA for the CDR3 is TGTGCCAGCAGTTACCTGGGACAAGGGGAGACCCAGTACTTC.